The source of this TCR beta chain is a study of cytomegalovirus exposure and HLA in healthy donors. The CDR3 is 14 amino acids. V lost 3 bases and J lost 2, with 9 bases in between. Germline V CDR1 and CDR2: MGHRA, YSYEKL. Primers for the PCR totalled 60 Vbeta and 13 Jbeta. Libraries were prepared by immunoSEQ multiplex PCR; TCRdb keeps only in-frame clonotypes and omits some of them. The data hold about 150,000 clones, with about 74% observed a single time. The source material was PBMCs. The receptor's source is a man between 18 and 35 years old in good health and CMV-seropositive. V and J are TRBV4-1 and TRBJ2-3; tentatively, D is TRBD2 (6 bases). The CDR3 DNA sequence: TGCGCCAGCAGCCAGTCGGACTACACAGATACGCAGTATTTT. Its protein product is CASSQSDYTDTQYF.